Following are 14 T cell receptor beta chains from one sample sequenced in a study of chemoradiotherapy in HPV16-positive cancers. Repertoires were generated with immunoSEQ multiplex PCR, while TCRdb's copy carries only in-frame clones and drops some. Of about 1,000 clones listed, less than 95% are singletons. The material sequenced was tumor tissue, taken from a patient who underwent chemoradiotherapy. The source is a human donor with HPV-associated anogenital cancer.

V and J are TRBV27 and TRBJ2-1; D unclear. CDR1 and CDR2 (germline): MNHEY, SMNVEV (reference sequence). The CDR3 has 13 amino acids. The V gene lost 2 bases and the J gene lost 4 bases, with 6 bases spanning the gap. This CDR3 is CASSLMGYNEQFF. CDR3 coding DNA: TGTGCCAGCAGTTTAATGGGATACAATGAGCAGTTCTTC.

Notes on this clone: The junction differs from germline at one of its ends, possibly a read error. The V and J genes are TRBV7-7 and TRBJ1-1; no firm D call. The germline V gene has CDR1 SSHAT and CDR2 FNYEAQ (reference sequence). The CDR3 loop spans 13 amino acids. The CDR3 loop is CASSLRMNTEAFF. The CDR3 DNA is TGTGCTAGCAGCTTAAGGATGAACACTGAAGCTTTCTTT.

The genes are TRBV18 and TRBJ1-2; D unclear. CDR3 length: 15 residues. Germline values: CDR1 KGHSH, CDR2 LQKENI. Deletions cut 3 bases from V and 0 bases from J, with 11 bases between. Here the CDR3 DNA reads TGTGCCAGCTCACCGCCCGCGGGGACTAACTATGGCTACACCTTC. Translating it yields CASSPPAGTNYGYTF.

J is TRBJ2-1 and V is TRBV30; no clear D gene. The CDR3 has 14 amino acids. The germline gives CDR1 GTSNPN, CDR2 SVGIG (reference sequence). Trimming took 1 base from V and 1 from J, leaving 8 bases between them. The CDR3, as DNA: TGTGCCTGGAGTGGTATGGCTTCCTACAATGAGCAGTTCTTC. It codes for CAWSGMASYNEQFF.

The rearrangement joins TRBV27 to TRBJ1-6; D uncertain. The CDR3 consists of 12 residues. Trimming left V 8 bases short and J 13 bases short, with 15 bases between. The germline V gene has CDR1 MNHEY and CDR2 SMNVEV (reference sequence). DNA of the CDR3: TGTGCCAGCCGCTCCAAGAAGACTCCCCTCCACTTT. Translating it yields CASRSKKTPLHF.

This sequence joins TRBV6-1 and TRBJ2-2; D may be TRBD1 (6 bases). Between the trimmed V and J ends, which lost 6 bases and 1 base, there was a span of 6 bases. The CDR3 is 13 amino acids. Germline V gene sequence: CDR1 MNHNS, CDR2 SASEGT. DNA of the CDR3: TGTGCCAGCAGGACAGGGAACACCGGGGAGCTGTTTTTT. Protein: CASRTGNTGELFF.

The V call is TRBV18, the J call TRBJ1-3; D is undetermined. V lost 2 bases to trimming and J lost 0 bases, with 8 bases between them. This CDR3 region has 15 residues. The germline gives CDR1 KGHSH, CDR2 LQKENI. CDR3 residues: CASSPKSVSGNTIYF. In nucleotides, the CDR3 is TGTGCCAGCTCACCAAAAAGTGTCTCTGGAAACACCATATATTTT. Filled out from reference TRBV18 and TRBJ1-3, the complete variable domain reads NAGVMQNPRHLVRRRGQEARLRCSPMKGHSHVYWYRQLPEEGLKFMVYLQKENIIDESGMPKERFSAEFPKEGPSILRIQQVVRGDSAAYFCASSPKSVSGNTIYFGEGSWLTVV.

This chain connects TRBV18 to TRBJ2-2; possible D gene TRBD2, 5 bases. Trimming left V 7 bases short and J 1 base short, with 7 bases between. Germline V gene data show CDR1 as KGHSH and CDR2 as LQKENI. The CDR3 loop spans 13 amino acids. The CDR3 DNA follows: TGTGCCAGCTACCGGGAGAACACCGGGGAGCTGTTTTTT. As protein: CASYRENTGELFF.

The chain recombines TRBV7-9 with TRBJ1-4; D is possibly TRBD1 (5 bases). The CDR3 contains 16 residues. V was clipped by 0 bases and J by 4 bases, with 12 bases between them. CDR1 is SEHNR, CDR2 FQNEAQ, per germline (reference sequence). This CDR3 reads CASSLATGRNNEKLFF. DNA of the CDR3: TGTGCCAGCAGCTTAGCCACAGGCAGAAATAATGAAAAACTGTTTTTT.

The V gene is TRBV7-9, the J gene TRBJ1-1, with TRBD1 matching over 8 bases. CDR3 size: 18 residues. V gave up 5 bases and J gave up 4 bases; unmatched junction bases: 18. From germline, CDR1 is SEHNR and CDR2 FQNEAQ (reference sequence). CDR3 loop: CASSVGQGGSWSSTEAFF. Written as DNA, the CDR3 is TGTGCCAGCAGCGTTGGACAGGGAGGGTCGTGGTCGAGCACTGAAGCTTTCTTT.

The genes are TRBV5-4 and TRBJ2-7, with D uncertain. CDR3 length: 11 amino acids. Germline V CDR1 and CDR2: SGHNT, YYREEE (reference sequence). The ends were cut back, 2 bases at V and 3 bases at J, with 3 bases in the middle. CDR3 residues: CASSLDYEQYF. For the CDR3, the DNA is TGTGCCAGCAGCTTAGACTACGAGCAGTACTTC.

This chain links TRBV30 with TRBJ2-6; 7 bases line up with TRBD1. The V and J ends lost 5 bases and 4 bases, in that order; junction bases with no gene match: 14. This CDR3 region has 17 residues. Germline CDR1 reads GTSNPN; CDR2 reads SVGIG (reference sequence). The DNA for the CDR3 is TGTGCCTGGGAGGGGGCTCAAGGTGGCCTGGGGGCCAACGTCCTGACTTTC. This sequence encodes CAWEGAQGGLGANVLTF.

This chain connects TRBV5-6 to TRBJ2-1; 7 bases align to TRBD1. The CDR3 is made up of 15 amino acids. Germline trimming cut 0 bases from V and 2 bases from J; bases unmatched to any gene: 2. The germline CDR1 and CDR2 sequences are SGHDT and YYEEEE. The DNA of the CDR3 is TGTGCCAGCAGCTTGGGGCAGGGGGCCTACAATGAGCAGTTCTTC. Protein: CASSLGQGAYNEQFF.

This clone was recorded only once. This chain links TRBV18 with TRBJ2-1; D ambiguous. The CDR3 runs to 14 residues. Germline V gene data show CDR1 as KGHSH and CDR2 as LQKENI. Trimming pared 4 bases from V and 5 bases from J, leaving 12 bases between. CDR3 in amino acids: CASSRPLGNNEQFF. For the CDR3, the DNA is TGTGCCAGCTCACGGCCCCTCGGTAACAATGAGCAGTTCTTC.